The 15 T cell receptor beta chains presented below share a single source sample, sequenced in a study of blood T cell repertoires in COVID-19. The protocol was immunoSEQ multiplex PCR, while the TCRdb copy is restricted to in-frame clones and leaves out a portion. In the table there are about 90,000 clones, less than 80% of which are singletons. Sequenced sample: peripheral blood. Source of these receptors: a woman over 75 with acute or convalescent COVID-19.

The sample holds one count of this clone. The V call is TRBV12-3 or TRBV12-4, the J call TRBJ1-2; D is perhaps TRBD1 (5 bases). The V gene lost 2 bases and the J gene lost 5 bases, with 9 bases spanning the gap. CDR3 length equals 13 residues. This CDR3 is CASSLREGYGYTF. Written as DNA, the CDR3 is TGTGCCAGCAGTTTAAGGGAGGGGTATGGCTACACCTTC.

This chain links TRBV6-6 with TRBJ2-7, with 7 bases matching TRBD1. Germline CDR1 reads MNHNY; CDR2 reads SVGAGI (reference sequence). V shed 5 bases and J 1 base; nucleotides not matched to a gene: 5. CDR3 length equals 14 residues. The CDR3 sequence is CASSTGQLSYEQYF. The CDR3, as DNA: TGTGCCAGCAGTACGGGACAGTTATCCTACGAGCAGTACTTC.

This chain's CDR3 is CASSQHPGKETQYF. In DNA, the CDR3 is TGTGCCAGCAGCCAACACCCGGGTAAAGAGACCCAGTACTTC. The V and J genes are TRBV9 and TRBJ2-5; D call uncertain. Germline V lookup: CDR1 SGDLS, CDR2 YYNGEE. The CDR3 extends over 14 amino acids. V was pared by 4 bases and J by 3 bases, with 13 bases between.

The chain recombines TRBV7-9 with TRBJ1-2, with a weak D call TRBD1 (6 bases). The CDR3 has 14 amino acids. From germline, CDR1 is SEHNR and CDR2 FQNEAQ (reference sequence). Trimming shortened V by 7 bases and J by 0 bases, and 12 bases separated the two germline ends. In DNA form, the CDR3 reads TGTGCCAGCACCTATGGACAGTCTAACTATGGCTACACCTTC. Residues: CASTYGQSNYGYTF.

The rearrangement links TRBV19 to TRBJ1-1, with unresolved D. The V and J ends lost 1 base and 8 bases respectively, with 11 bases between them. Germline V gene sequence: CDR1 LNHDA, CDR2 SQIVND (reference sequence). The CDR3 loop spans 13 amino acids. CDR3 sequence (DNA): TGTGCCAGTAGTATAGTGGCGGCTACAGAAGCTTTCTTT. It codes for CASSIVAATEAFF.

The chain links TRBV30 to TRBJ1-2; D perhaps matches TRBD1 (6 bases). The V and J ends lost 2 bases and 7 bases respectively, with 20 bases between them. Germline V gene lookup returns CDR1 GTSNPN and CDR2 SVGIG (reference sequence). The CDR3 runs to 15 residues. As DNA, the CDR3 is TGTGCCTGGAGTCCGGGGGGGGCGGCCTGGGGTGGCTACACCTTC. Translation gives CAWSPGGAAWGGYTF.

In this sample, this clone turned up once. J is TRBJ1-1 and V is TRBV11-3; D gene uncertain. With 2 bases removed from V and 4 bases from J, the gap between germline ends came to 11 bases. The CDR3 consists of 14 residues. Germline CDR1 SGHNT, CDR2 YENEEA. The CDR3 nucleotides are TGTGCCAGCAGCTTAAATAGTGCGGGCACTGAAGCTTTCTTT. Its translation is CASSLNSAGTEAFF.

The chain uses TRBV12-3 or TRBV12-4 and TRBJ2-7, with 7 bases that match TRBD2. J was trimmed by 6 bases and V by 3 bases; bases with no gene match: 2. The CDR3 consists of 12 residues. In DNA, the CDR3 is TGTGCCAGCAGTTTGCGGGGGAGCGAGCAGTACTTC. This translates into CASSLRGSEQYF.

The chain carries TRBV28 and TRBJ1-1; TRBD1 might be the D (6 bases). CDR3 length equals 13 residues. Germline V lookup: CDR1 MDHEN, CDR2 SYDVKM. Trimming removed 8 bases at V and 2 bases at J, with 12 bases between. The CDR3 loop is CASHPGVNTEAFF. As DNA, the CDR3 is TGTGCCAGCCATCCAGGGGTTAACACTGAAGCTTTCTTT.

The rearrangement uses TRBV7-9 and TRBJ2-5; 8 bases map to TRBD2. Trimming cost V 5 bases and J 1 base; bases outside gene matches: 12. There are 17 residues in the CDR3. Germline lookup yields CDR1 SEHNR and CDR2 FQNEAQ (reference sequence). CDR3 loop: CASSPQRGRGGQETQYF. In nucleotides, the CDR3 is TGTGCCAGCAGCCCTCAGCGGGGGCGGGGAGGCCAAGAGACCCAGTACTTC. Using reference TRBV7-9 and TRBJ2-5 for the parts outside the CDR3, the full variable domain is DTGVSQNPRHKITKRGQNVTFRCDPISEHNRLYWYRQTLGQGPEFLTYFQNEAQLEKSRLLSDRFSAERPKGSFSTLEIQRTEQGDSAMYLCASSPQRGRGGQETQYFGPGTRLLVL.

The chain uses TRBV7-9 and TRBJ1-1; D is possibly TRBD1 (5 bases). Germline CDR1 reads SEHNR; CDR2 reads FQNEAQ (reference sequence). This CDR3 is 15 amino acids long. Deletions cut 4 bases from V and 5 bases from J, with 17 bases between. Here the CDR3 reads CASSWNQGVYTEAFF. DNA of the CDR3: TGTGCCAGCAGCTGGAACCAGGGCGTGTATACTGAAGCTTTCTTT.

The chain uses TRBV7-3 and TRBJ1-6; TRBD1 matches at 7 bases. Trimming removed 5 bases from V and 10 bases from J; junction bases left unmatched: 11. In germline, CDR1 is SGHTA, CDR2 FQGTGA. CDR3 length: 15 amino acids. The CDR3 DNA sequence: TGTGCCAGCAGCCCCACAGGGGCCTGGGGGTCACCCCTCCACTTT. Residues: CASSPTGAWGSPLHF.

This clone was seen at least ten times. This sequence joins TRBV27 and TRBJ1-5; D is undetermined. The CDR3 sequence is 14 residues long. The V and J ends lost 6 bases and 5 bases respectively, with 14 bases between them. Germline CDR1 is MNHEY and CDR2 is SMNVEV (reference sequence). CDR3: CASRGTGRYQPQHF. The CDR3 nucleotides are TGTGCCAGCAGGGGTACGGGGAGGTATCAGCCCCAGCATTTT.

J is TRBJ2-5 and V is TRBV5-4; 11 bases match TRBD2. J lost 5 bases, V lost 5 bases, and 11 bases had no gene match. The CDR3 has 16 amino acids. The germline V gene encodes CDR1 SGHNT and CDR2 YYREEE (reference sequence). CDR3 sequence: CASRTQLAGERETQYF. The DNA for the CDR3 is TGTGCCAGCAGAACCCAACTAGCGGGGGAGAGGGAGACCCAGTACTTC.

The V and J genes are TRBV7-2 and TRBJ1-1, with D perhaps TRBD1 (5 bases). This CDR3 spans 14 amino acids. V gave up 3 bases and J gave up 1 base, with 9 bases separating them. The germline gives CDR1 SGHTA, CDR2 FQGNSA. The chain's CDR3 is CASSFSQGNTEAFF. For the CDR3, the DNA is TGTGCCAGCAGCTTCTCCCAGGGGAACACTGAAGCTTTCTTT.